Below are 31 T cell receptor beta chains sequenced from a single sample in a study of blood T cell repertoires in COVID-19. Produced via immunoSEQ multiplex PCR; TCRdb's table is partial and in-frame only. There are under 200,000 clones in the sample; roughly 78% occur only once, and 8.1% lies in the top ten. The specimen sequenced was peripheral blood. These receptors all stem from a woman in her sixties or seventies with COVID-19, enrolled during active disease.

This clone turned up a few times. The CDR3 protein is CASSMARMVRYNEQFF. The DNA of the CDR3 is TGTGCCAGTAGTATGGCGCGGATGGTGAGGTACAATGAGCAGTTCTTC. The chain uses TRBV19 and TRBJ2-1; D is uncertain. This CDR3 is 16 amino acids long. Germline CDR1 reads LNHDA; CDR2 reads SQIVND (reference sequence). Deletions cut 3 bases from V and 4 bases from J, with 16 bases between.

V gene TRBV3-1 (or the pseudogene TRBV3-2) combines with J gene TRBJ2-1, with 11 bases aligning to TRBD2. Germline V gene lookup returns CDR1 LGHDT and CDR2 YNNKEL (reference sequence). V lost 1 base, J lost 10 bases, and 9 bases stayed unmatched. The CDR3 runs 16 residues. CDR3 nucleotide sequence: TGTGCCAGCAGCCAAGCGCAAGGACTAGCGGGTAACGAGCAGTTCTTC. This sequence encodes CASSQAQGLAGNEQFF.

The chain employs TRBV14 and TRBJ1-3; 7 positions agree with TRBD1. Germline values: CDR1 SGHDN, CDR2 FVKESK. The CDR3 is 13 residues long. V lost 3 bases to trimming and J lost 4 bases; unmatched junction nucleotides: 0. The CDR3 coding sequence is TGTGCCAGCAGCCAGGACAGGGGAAACACCATATATTTT. This encodes CASSQDRGNTIYF.

The chain carries TRBV10-1 and TRBJ1-5, with 7 bases matching TRBD1. V trimming: 8 bases; J trimming: 1 base; junction bases outside the gene matches: 11. The length of the CDR3 is 16 residues. Germline values: CDR1 WNHNN, CDR2 SYGVQD (reference sequence). DNA of the CDR3: TGCGCCAGCTGGAAGGCGAAGACAGGGAGCAATCAGCCCCAGCATTTT. Protein: CASWKAKTGSNQPQHF.

The rearrangement uses TRBV7-8 and TRBJ2-2; 13 bases map to TRBD2. Looked up from germline, CDR1 is SGHVS and CDR2 is FQNEAQ. J lost 13 bases, V lost 6 bases, and 14 bases had no gene match. The CDR3 covers 16 residues. The CDR3 DNA sequence: TGTGCCAGCAGTTTTGGGACTAGCGGGGCGAACCGAGCGCTGTTTTTT. It translates to CASSFGTSGANRALFF.

The chain carries TRBV19 and TRBJ2-3; 8 nucleotides match TRBD2. There are 13 residues in the CDR3. Trimming removed 6 bases from V and 4 bases from J; junction bases left unmatched: 3. Germline values: CDR1 LNHDA, CDR2 SQIVND (reference sequence). CDR3 DNA sequence: TGTGCCAGTAGAGGGACTAGTCCAGATACGCAGTATTTT. It codes for CASRGTSPDTQYF.

The chain joins TRBV19 to TRBJ2-3; TRBD2 agrees at 8 bases. J lost 2 bases, V lost 5 bases, and 3 bases had no gene match. CDR1 is LNHDA and CDR2 is SQIVND in the germline V gene (reference sequence). The CDR3 runs to 14 residues. This chain's CDR3 is CASSGLADTDTQYF. CDR3 sequence (DNA): TGTGCCAGTAGTGGACTAGCAGACACAGATACGCAGTATTTT.

V gene TRBV28 combines with J gene TRBJ2-7; no reliable D call. V lost 5 bases and J 4 bases, leaving 9 bases between the germline ends. The CDR3 length is 12 residues. Per the germline V gene, CDR1 is MDHEN and CDR2 is SYDVKM. The CDR3 spells CASSQMVYEQYF. The CDR3 DNA is TGTGCCAGCAGTCAGATGGTTTACGAGCAGTACTTC.

The rearrangement uses TRBV30 and TRBJ2-7; 9 bases agree with TRBD1. V trimming: 2 bases; J trimming: 0 bases; junction bases outside the gene matches: 5. The CDR3 has 15 residues. CDR1 and CDR2 from the germline V gene are GTSNPN and SVGIG (reference sequence). The CDR3 DNA sequence: TGTGCCTGGAGTCCGGGACAGGGTATCTCCTACGAGCAGTACTTC. Translated: CAWSPGQGISYEQYF.

The chain links TRBV7-3 to TRBJ2-3; 7 positions agree with TRBD2. This CDR3 contains 15 residues. CDR1 SGHTA and CDR2 FQGTGA come from the germline V gene. The ends lost 5 bases at V and 2 bases at J; junction bases unmatched: 7. CDR3 bases: TGTGCCAGCAGCAAGCTAGCGGAAGACACAGATACGCAGTATTTT. Amino acids: CASSKLAEDTDTQYF.

The chain carries TRBV19 and TRBJ1-2; possibly TRBD1 for D (6 bases). V dropped 4 bases and J dropped 10 bases, with 13 bases sitting between them. There are 12 residues in the CDR3. In germline, CDR1 is LNHDA, CDR2 SQIVND (reference sequence). CDR3 nucleotide sequence: TGTGCCAGTAGTACCTACCCAGGGGACTACACCTTC. This gives the protein CASSTYPGDYTF.

This clone was counted a few times. The gene calls are TRBV2 and TRBJ1-2; 9 bases map to TRBD1. Trimming cost V 4 bases and J 4 bases; bases outside gene matches: 4. This CDR3 spans 14 amino acids. The germline CDR1 and CDR2 sequences are SNHLY and FYNNEI. CDR3 DNA sequence: TGTGCCAGCAGTGTGGGACAGGGAGGCTATGGCTACACCTTC. Amino acids: CASSVGQGGYGYTF.

This chain links TRBV7-9 with TRBJ1-2; D gene unclear. With 11 bases removed from V and 8 bases from J, the gap between germline ends came to 12 bases. The CDR3 length is 10 residues. Germline CDR1 is SEHNR and CDR2 is FQNEAQ (reference sequence). CDR3 residues: CALQASGYTF. The DNA of the CDR3 is TGTGCCCTGCAGGCCTCCGGCTACACCTTC.

J is TRBJ2-1 and V is TRBV9; 10 bases are shared with TRBD2. Germline lookup yields CDR1 SGDLS and CDR2 YYNGEE. CDR3 length: 16 amino acids. V was pared by 3 bases and J by 0 bases, with 3 bases of the junction left unmatched. The CDR3 bases are TGTGCCAGCAGCGCCCTAGCGGGGGCCTCCTACAATGAGCAGTTCTTC. It encodes CASSALAGASYNEQFF.

This clone was seen only a few times. The V and J genes are TRBV30 and TRBJ2-1; 9 bases fit TRBD1. This CDR3 contains 13 residues. Germline loops: CDR1 GTSNPN, CDR2 SVGIG (reference sequence). V shed 2 bases and J 9 bases; nucleotides not matched to a gene: 5. CDR3 residues: CAWSPTGGFEQFF. The CDR3 nucleotides are TGTGCCTGGAGTCCAACAGGGGGCTTTGAGCAGTTCTTC.

The chain employs TRBV10-2 and TRBJ2-7; tentative D call: TRBD1 (6 bases). This CDR3 has 13 amino acids. Germline V gene sequence: CDR1 WSHSY, CDR2 SAAADI. Trimming took 6 bases from V and 1 from J, leaving 10 bases between them. Here the CDR3 reads CASRDSLSYEQYF. CDR3 sequence (DNA): TGCGCCAGCAGGGACAGCTTGTCCTACGAGCAGTACTTC.

The chain employs TRBV5-1 and TRBJ2-3, with 9 bases lining up with TRBD1. The CDR3 extends over 14 amino acids. Germline V lookup: CDR1 SGHRS, CDR2 YFSETQ. V gave up 7 bases and J gave up 2 bases; unmatched junction bases: 5. CDR3 bases: TGCGCCAGCCGGGGGACAGGGCTCACAGATACGCAGTATTTT. Its translation is CASRGTGLTDTQYF.

This clone occurred many times. J is TRBJ2-3 and V is TRBV12-3 or TRBV12-4; possibly TRBD2 for D (6 bases). This CDR3 region has 13 residues. The CDR3 is CSTGGISPDTQYF. For the CDR3, the DNA is TGTTCTACAGGCGGGATCTCACCAGATACGCAGTATTTT.

As DNA, the CDR3 is TGTGCCAGTAGTATTTTCGGTATGAACTATGGCTACACCTTC. It translates to CASSIFGMNYGYTF. The rearrangement uses TRBV19 and TRBJ1-2; D remains unclear. This CDR3 region has 14 residues. Trimming removed 3 bases from V and 2 bases from J, with 10 bases in between. Germline V lookup: CDR1 LNHDA, CDR2 SQIVND (reference sequence).

This chain joins TRBV6-4 and TRBJ2-5; TRBD1 matches 7 bases. CDR3 size: 13 residues. The V and J ends lost 6 bases and 5 bases, in that order; junction bases with no gene match: 6. Per germline, CDR1 MRHNA and CDR2 SNTAGT. CDR3 amino acids: CASSRDSDETQYF. CDR3 coding DNA: TGTGCCAGCAGCCGGGACAGTGACGAGACCCAGTACTTC.

The rearrangement uses TRBV4-3 and TRBJ2-1; D not resolved. Germline values: CDR1 LGHNA, CDR2 YSLEER. V gave up 1 base and J gave up 8 bases, with 18 bases separating them. The CDR3 sequence is 16 residues long. In nucleotides, the CDR3 is TGCGCCAGCAGCCAAGGGATGGTCCGACTTAGAGATGAGCAGTTCTTC. This codes for CASSQGMVRLRDEQFF.

The V and J genes are TRBV5-4 and TRBJ1-2; a weak D match, TRBD1 (6 bases). V shed 4 bases and J shed 8 bases, with 21 bases lying between them. The CDR3 runs 15 residues. CDR1 SGHNT and CDR2 YYREEE come from the germline V gene (reference sequence). Here the CDR3 DNA reads TGTGCCAGCAGCCGCACCAACAGGGACGTTGGGGGCTACACCTTC. Protein: CASSRTNRDVGGYTF.

The chain carries TRBV5-1 and TRBJ2-1; TRBD1 agrees at 9 bases. The CDR3 covers 15 residues. The V and J ends lost 0 bases and 4 bases, in that order; junction bases with no gene match: 2. From germline, CDR1 is SGHRS and CDR2 YFSETQ. This CDR3 reads CASSLAGTGYNEQFF. The CDR3 bases are TGCGCCAGCAGCTTGGCCGGGACAGGGTACAATGAGCAGTTCTTC.

The genes are TRBV5-1 and TRBJ1-2; perhaps TRBD1 as D (6 bases). Germline CDR1 SGHRS, CDR2 YFSETQ. The CDR3 covers 14 residues. V shed 0 bases and J shed 8 bases, with 14 bases lying between them. The CDR3 here is CASSLDSTQGGYTF. Written as DNA, the CDR3 is TGCGCCAGCAGCTTGGACTCAACCCAGGGGGGCTACACCTTC. Supplemented by reference TRBV5-1 and TRBJ1-2, the full variable domain reads KAGVTQTPRYLIKTRGQQVTLSCSPISGHRSVSWYQQTPGQGLQFLFEYFSETQRNKGNFPGRFSGRQFSNSRSEMNVSTLELGDSALYLCASSLDSTQGGYTFGSGTRLTVV.

This clone was found many times. V and J are TRBV19 and TRBJ2-2; 11 positions agree with TRBD2. From germline, CDR1 is LNHDA and CDR2 SQIVND (reference sequence). J gave up 4 bases and V 7 bases, and 5 bases lay outside the gene matches. CDR3 length: 15 amino acids. The CDR3, as DNA: TGTGCCAGTAAACTTAGCGGGGGGGCCACCGGGGAGCTGTTTTTT. Translating gives CASKLSGGATGELFF.

The chain is built from TRBV15 and TRBJ1-5; perhaps TRBD1 as D (6 bases). The CDR3 is 17 amino acids. The ends were cut back, 1 base at V and 3 bases at J, with 16 bases in the middle. CDR1 is LNHNV and CDR2 is YYDKDF in the germline V gene (reference sequence). CDR3 residues: CATSRALGQNFNQPQHF. The CDR3 region has the DNA TGTGCCACCAGCAGAGCTCTCGGACAGAATTTCAATCAGCCCCAGCATTTT.

The CDR3 nucleotides are TGTGCCAGCAGCCCAGATAGACGACTAGCGGGAACTGTCTACGAGCAGTACTTC. Protein sequence: CASSPDRRLAGTVYEQYF. The rearrangement joins TRBV7-2 to TRBJ2-7, with 11 positions matching TRBD2. Unmatched junction bases numbered 15, after V lost 5 bases and J lost 3 bases. There are 18 residues in the CDR3. Germline loops: CDR1 SGHTA, CDR2 FQGNSA.

The gene calls are TRBV5-1 and TRBJ2-1; 8 positions match TRBD2. The CDR3 sequence is 14 residues long. J lost 3 bases, V lost 3 bases, and 2 bases had no gene match. The V gene's germline CDR1 is SGHRS and CDR2 YFSETQ. The CDR3 DNA is TGCGCCAGCAGCTCGGCGGGAGGCTACAATGAGCAGTTCTTC. It translates to CASSSAGGYNEQFF. Based on the CDR3 plus reference TRBV5-1 and TRBJ2-1, the full variable domain is KAGVTQTPRYLIKTRGQQVTLSCSPISGHRSVSWYQQTPGQGLQFLFEYFSETQRNKGNFPGRFSGRQFSNSRSEMNVSTLELGDSALYLCASSSAGGYNEQFFGPGTRLTVL.

The J gene is TRBJ1-5, the V gene TRBV6-5; 7 bases map to TRBD1. The CDR3 is 14 amino acids. Trimming at V came to 7 bases and at J to 3 bases, leaving 6 bases not matched to a gene. CDR1 and CDR2 (germline): MNHEY, SVGAGI. The CDR3 loop is CASKKGANNQPQHF. CDR3 DNA sequence: TGTGCCAGCAAAAAGGGGGCGAACAATCAGCCCCAGCATTTT.

The chain joins TRBV5-1 to TRBJ2-2; no clear D. Trimming left V 4 bases short and J 0 bases short, with 13 bases between. Germline V gene sequence: CDR1 SGHRS, CDR2 YFSETQ. The CDR3 runs to 16 residues. The CDR3: CASSGPQAPNTGELFF. The CDR3 DNA sequence: TGCGCCAGCAGCGGCCCTCAGGCACCGAACACCGGGGAGCTGTTTTTT.

The chain is built from TRBV28 and TRBJ1-1, with TRBD1 matching 7 bases. The germline V gene encodes CDR1 MDHEN and CDR2 SYDVKM. Germline trimming cut 8 bases from V and 10 bases from J; bases unmatched to any gene: 10. The CDR3 runs to 12 residues. CDR3 nucleotide sequence: TGTGCCAGCCGACAGGGCGATCTGTTAGCTTTCTTT. Translating it yields CASRQGDLLAFF.